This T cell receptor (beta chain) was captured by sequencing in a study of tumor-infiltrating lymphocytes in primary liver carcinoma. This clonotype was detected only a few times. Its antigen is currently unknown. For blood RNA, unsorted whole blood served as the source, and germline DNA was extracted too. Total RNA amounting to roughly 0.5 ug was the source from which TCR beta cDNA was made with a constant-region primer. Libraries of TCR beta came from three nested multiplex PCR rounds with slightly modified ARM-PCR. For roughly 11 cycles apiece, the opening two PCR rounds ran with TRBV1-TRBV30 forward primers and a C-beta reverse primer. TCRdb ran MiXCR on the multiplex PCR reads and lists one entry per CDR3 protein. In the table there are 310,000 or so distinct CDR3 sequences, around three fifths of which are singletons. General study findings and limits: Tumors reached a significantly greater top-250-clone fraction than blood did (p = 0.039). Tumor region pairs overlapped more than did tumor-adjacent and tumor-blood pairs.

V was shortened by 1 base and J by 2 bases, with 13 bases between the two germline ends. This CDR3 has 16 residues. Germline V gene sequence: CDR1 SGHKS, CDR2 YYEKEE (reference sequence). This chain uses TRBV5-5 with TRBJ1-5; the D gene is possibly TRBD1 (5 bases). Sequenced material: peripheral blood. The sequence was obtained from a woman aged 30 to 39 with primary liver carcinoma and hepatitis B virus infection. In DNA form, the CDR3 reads TGTGCCAGCAGCTTGCAGGCAGGGAGTCGCAATCAGCCCCAGCATTTT. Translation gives CASSLQAGSRNQPQHF.